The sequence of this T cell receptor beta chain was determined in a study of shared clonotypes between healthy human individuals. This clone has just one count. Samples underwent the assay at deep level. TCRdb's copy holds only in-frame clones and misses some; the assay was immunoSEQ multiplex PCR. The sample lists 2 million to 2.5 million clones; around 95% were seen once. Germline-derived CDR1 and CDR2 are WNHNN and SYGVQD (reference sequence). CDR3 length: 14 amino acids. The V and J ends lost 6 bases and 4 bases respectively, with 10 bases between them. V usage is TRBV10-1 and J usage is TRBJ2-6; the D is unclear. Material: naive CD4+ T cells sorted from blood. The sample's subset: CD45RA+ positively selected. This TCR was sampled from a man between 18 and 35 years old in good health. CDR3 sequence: CASRALGGANVLTF. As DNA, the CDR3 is TGCGCCAGCAGGGCCCTGGGGGGGGCCAACGTCCTGACTTTC.